The 2 T cell receptor beta chains given below trace back to one sample, sequenced in a study of molecular identifiers for immune sequencing clone quantification listed by TCRdb under 2018. The library was obtained by PCR. Sequenced using a NextSeq 500. TCRdb reprocessing: public reads trimmed at Q25 with fastp, clones called with MiXCR, in-frame beta chains kept. Here each entry gathers all rows of one CDR3 protein and keeps the most common genes and DNA. The sample records over 550,000 distinct CDR3 sequences, 25% of which are singletons. Of the sample, 0.7% to 0.95% falls within the top ten clones. Sequenced sample: naive CD8+ T cells from blood, with Jurkat cell RNA spiked in. The label giving this sample's cell subset or site can be read as: FACS-sorted CD8+CD4-CCR7+CD45RA+ naive T cells. Source of these receptors: a human donor in good health. Some libraries in this study had Jurkat cell RNA spiked in.

This clonotype was observed a few times. The chain recombines TRBV15 with TRBJ2-1; 10 bases are a match to TRBD1. CDR1 is LNHNV, CDR2 YYDKDF, per germline (reference sequence). The length of the CDR3 is 15 residues. J lost 8 bases, V lost 0 bases, and 4 bases had no gene match. The CDR3 nucleotides read TGTGCCACCAGCAGAGATCTGACAGGGGGCGATGAGCAGTTCTTC. Its translation is CATSRDLTGGDEQFF.

This chain joins TRBV29-1 and TRBJ1-2; 7 positions agree with TRBD1. Trimming at V came to 5 bases and at J to 3 bases, leaving 6 bases not matched to a gene. In germline, CDR1 is SQVTM, CDR2 ANQGSEA. The CDR3 runs to 13 residues. The CDR3 is CSVIDRDHYGYTF. The CDR3 nucleotides are TGCAGCGTTATCGACAGGGACCACTATGGCTACACCTTC.